A selection of T cell receptor beta chains follows, all from one sample in a study of T-cell reconstitution after alpha-beta-depleted transplantation in children. TCRdb re-called the PCR reads with MiXCR, one entry per CDR3 protein. There are about 540,000 distinct CDR3 sequences in the sample; approximately 20% occur only once, and 3% to 3.5% lies in the top ten. The sequences come from PBMCs from the stem cell graft donor, collected from the stem cell graft. All receptors come from a human donor who donated a stem cell graft to a child with acute lymphoblastic leukemia. Each CDR3 is given without its conserved first and last residue.

>TRBV18|12|TRBJ2-7
ASTQQGANGEQY
>TRBV12-3/TRBV12-4|13|TRBJ2-7
ASSLAAESSYEQY
>TRBV7-6|14|TRBJ2-3
ASSPRGDRRTDTQY
>TRBV6-5|17|TRBJ2-7
ASSYSLTGEIPPFYEQY
>TRBV5-1|14|TRBJ2-7
ASSLASWRHSYEQY
>TRBV7-3|11|TRBJ2-5
ASSPGTRETQY
>TRBV7-3|15|TRBJ2-1
ASSLRTGPNSGDEQF
>TRBV12-3/TRBV12-4|15|TRBJ2-2
ASSLRGGGGFAGELF
>TRBV18|14|TRBJ2-7
ASSLDGPASSYEQY
>TRBV18|12|TRBJ2-1
ASSPKREGDEQF
>TRBV5-1|11|TRBJ2-7
ASSVSSGVEQY
>TRBV7-2|16|TRBJ1-2
ASSLSGKDRANNYGYT
>TRBV29-1|15|TRBJ2-1
SVDGLQGPSSYNEQF
>TRBV5-1|11|TRBJ1-1
ATTFQGGTEAF
>TRBV12-3/TRBV12-4|11|TRBJ2-2
ASGEGLTGELF
>TRBV7-6|10|TRBJ2-7
ASSPSTQEQY
>TRBV18|13|TRBJ2-7
ASSKAGEGVSEQY
>TRBV5-5|11|TRBJ2-5
ASSEVLQETQY
>TRBV5-6|10|TRBJ2-3
ASTVGADTQY
>TRBV6-1|13|TRBJ1-1
ASSRGGTGNTEAF